This T cell receptor (beta chain) emerged from a study of regulatory T cells in long-lasting Graves disease. Findings and caveats of the study: There was favoring of TRBV28, TRBJ1-2 and TRBJ2-5 in persistent disease.

Time point specified: newly diagnosed GD, antithyroid drugs for less than 3 months. The TCR library was made from RNA that had been extracted from PBMCs in TRIzol. Diagnoses of Graves' disease were made by American Thyroid Association guidelines. The germline V gene has CDR1 KGHDR and CDR2 SFDVKD. The CDR3 covers 14 residues. Trimming took 3 bases from V and 5 from J; bases not matched to a gene: 0. This clonotype has a handful of counts. Its antigen remains unknown. Arm-PCR of CDR3 regions and iRepertoire HTBI primers were used to build TCR beta libraries. TCRdb reprocessed the multiplex PCR reads via MiXCR and lists one record per CDR3 protein. The sample has 400,000 to 450,000 distinct CDR3 sequences, 14% to 15% seen once. The same specimen was also included in a second study, on T cells in Graves' hyperthyroidism and ophthalmopathy.

The sequenced sample was peripheral blood mononuclear cells (PBMCs), obtained at new diagnosis, from a patient treated with antithyroid drugs. The chain uses TRBV24-1 and TRBJ1-5; 10 bases are shared with TRBD1. The sequence derives from a woman in her thirties with Graves disease. CDR3 amino acids: CATSDDRGHQPQHF. The DNA for the CDR3 is TGTGCCACCAGTGATGACAGGGGGCATCAGCCCCAGCATTTT.